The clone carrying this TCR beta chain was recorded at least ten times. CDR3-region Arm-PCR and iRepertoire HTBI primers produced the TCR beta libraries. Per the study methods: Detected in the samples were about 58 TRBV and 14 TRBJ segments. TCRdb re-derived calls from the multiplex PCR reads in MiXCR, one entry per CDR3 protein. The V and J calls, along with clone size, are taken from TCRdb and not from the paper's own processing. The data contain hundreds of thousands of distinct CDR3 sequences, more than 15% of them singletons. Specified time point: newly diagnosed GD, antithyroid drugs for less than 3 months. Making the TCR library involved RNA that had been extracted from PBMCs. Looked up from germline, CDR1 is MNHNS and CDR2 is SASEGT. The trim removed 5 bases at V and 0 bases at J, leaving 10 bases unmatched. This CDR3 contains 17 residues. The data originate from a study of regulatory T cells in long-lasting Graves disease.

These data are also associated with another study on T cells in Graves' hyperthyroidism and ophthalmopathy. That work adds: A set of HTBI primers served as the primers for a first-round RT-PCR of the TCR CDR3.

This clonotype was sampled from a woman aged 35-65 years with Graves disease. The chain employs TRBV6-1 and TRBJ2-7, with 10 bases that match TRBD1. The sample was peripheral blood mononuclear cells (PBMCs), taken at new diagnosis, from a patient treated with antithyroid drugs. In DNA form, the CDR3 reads TGTGCCAGCAGTCAAAGAGGGACAGGGGCGTTCTCCTACGAGCAGTACTTC. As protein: CASSQRGTGAFSYEQYF.